A selection of T cell receptor beta chains follows, all from one sample in a study of CD8 T cells in ankylosing spondylitis. TCRdb re-called the 5' RACE reads through MiXCR, storing one row per CDR3 protein. Seen here are 350,000 to 450,000 distinct CDR3 sequences, approximately 22% observed once, and the top ten hold around 14%. Sequences were obtained from blood, either unsorted or a sorted T cell fraction (not recorded which). The receptors were gathered from a male donor with ankylosing spondylitis or in good health (not recorded which). Both conserved end residues are part of each CDR3. D genes are given only for firm matches. Clone size is stated in some rows and not others, as once, few, many or a class when expanded.

j_gene,v_gene,abundance,d_gene,CDR3nt,CDR3aa
TRBJ2-7,TRBV6-5,NA,TRBD1,TGTGCCAGCAGTCCCCAGGGGGACGTATCCTACGAGCAGTACTTC,CASSPQGDVSYEQYF
TRBJ1-4,TRBV28,few,TRBD1,TGTGCCAGCAGTTTGTGGGCAGGGGGCGAAAAACTGTTTTTT,CASSLWAGGEKLFF
TRBJ2-2,TRBV29-1,many,NA,TGCAGCGCGGGACGGAGCCCGAACACCGGGGAGCTGTTTTTT,CSAGRSPNTGELFF
TRBJ2-5,TRBV29-1,NA,TRBD2,TGCAGCGTCAATCCTTTACTAGCGGGGAGAGAAGAGACCCAGTACTTC,CSVNPLLAGREETQYF
TRBJ2-1,TRBV6-4,NA,TRBD2,TGTGCCAGCAGTGTCTTAGGCCCAGTCCCGGGACTAGCAGAGAACTCCTACAATGAGCAGTTCTTC,CASSVLGPVPGLAENSYNEQFF
TRBJ2-2,TRBV6-1,NA,NA,TGTGCCAGCAGCGCCATGGTGGCTGACACCGGGGAGCTGTTTTTT,CASSAMVADTGELFF
TRBJ2-5,TRBV12-3/TRBV12-4,NA,NA,TGTGCCAGCAGAGCAGGTTGGGGTCGTGAGACCCAGTACTTC,CASRAGWGRETQYF
TRBJ1-1,TRBV7-6,few,NA,TGTGCCAGCAGCGATGACACGAACACTGAAGCTTTCTTT,CASSDDTNTEAFF
TRBJ2-7,TRBV27,few,NA,TGTGCCAGCAGTCCTACCTCCGGGGGGACACTATCCTACGAGCAGTACTTC,CASSPTSGGTLSYEQYF
TRBJ2-1,TRBV9,few,NA,TGTGCCAGCAGCTCCCCGGGGAGAGGGGCCAATGAGCAGTTCTTC,CASSSPGRGANEQFF
TRBJ2-3,TRBV6-4,few,TRBD2,TGTGCCAGCAGTGACTCGGCGGGGGGGCCAGCGGATACGCAGTATTTT,CASSDSAGGPADTQYF
TRBJ2-1,TRBV28,NA,TRBD1,TGTGCCAGCAGTTTGTTCCGGGACAGGGACTACAATGAGCAGTTCTTC,CASSLFRDRDYNEQFF
TRBJ1-2,TRBV9,few,TRBD1,TGTGCCAGCGGACAGGGGAACTATGGCTACACCTTC,CASGQGNYGYTF
TRBJ2-3,TRBV6-5,few,NA,TGTGCCAGCAGTTACGCGGGAAAACCAGATACGCAGTATTTT,CASSYAGKPDTQYF
TRBJ2-2,TRBV30,NA,NA,TGTGCCTACTCCACCGGGGAGCTGTTTTTT,CAYSTGELFF
TRBJ2-3,TRBV2,NA,TRBD1,TGTGCCAGCTATGAGGACAGGGACACAGATACGCAGTATTTT,CASYEDRDTDTQYF
TRBJ2-5,TRBV12-3/TRBV12-4,once,NA,TGTGCCAGCAGCGACAGGGGAGGGGAGACCCAGTACTTC,CASSDRGGETQYF
TRBJ2-7,TRBV9,NA,NA,TGTGCCAGCAGCGTATTCGGGAGCTCCTACGAGCAGTACTTC,CASSVFGSSYEQYF
TRBJ1-2,TRBV29-1,few,NA,TGCAGCGGTGAAGAGGGGTCCTATGGCTACACCTTC,CSGEEGSYGYTF
TRBJ2-5,TRBV4-1,NA,NA,TGCGCCAGCAGCCATCAGCAGGGTAACCAAGAGACCCAGTACTTC,CASSHQQGNQETQYF
TRBJ1-3,TRBV4-1,NA,NA,TGCGCCAGCAGCCAAGTCGGTTATGGAAACACCATATATTTT,CASSQVGYGNTIYF
TRBJ1-1,TRBV12-3/TRBV12-4,NA,NA,TGTGCCAGCAGGACCGGGACGACCAAGAACACTGAAGCTTTCTTT,CASRTGTTKNTEAFF
TRBJ2-1,TRBV20-1,NA,TRBD2,TGCAGTGCTAGAGTTAGCGGGGTTATGGATGAGCAGTTCTTC,CSARVSGVMDEQFF
TRBJ2-7,TRBV20-1,few,NA,TGCAGTGCTAGAGGTAGGACAGAGCAGTACTTC,CSARGRTEQYF
TRBJ2-1,TRBV19,few,NA,TGTGCCAGTAGTATATTACTAGCTTCCTACAATGAGCAGTTCTTC,CASSILLASYNEQFF
TRBJ2-1,TRBV11-2,few,NA,TGTGCCAGCAGCTTAGTTTCTCTCGATCAGTTCTTC,CASSLVSLDQFF
TRBJ2-7,TRBV20-1,many,NA,TGCAGTGCTAGAGATATCACCCCCTACGAGCAGTACTTC,CSARDITPYEQYF
TRBJ2-5,TRBV16,NA,NA,TGTGCCAGCAGCCTTACCCTCACAGAGGGGCCGATTTTCCAAGAGACCCAGTACTTC,CASSLTLTEGPIFQETQYF
TRBJ1-1,TRBV27,NA,NA,TGTGCCAGCAGTCCAGAGGGAGCTGAAGCTTTCTTT,CASSPEGAEAFF
TRBJ2-3,TRBV10-3,many,NA,TGTGCCATCAGTGCAGCTAAGGGGGCAGATACGCAGTATTTT,CAISAAKGADTQYF
TRBJ2-7,TRBV4-1,few,TRBD2,TGCGCCAGCAGCCAACCCCCGGCTAGCGGGCTCTCCTACGAGCAGTACTTC,CASSQPPASGLSYEQYF
TRBJ1-1,TRBV12-3/TRBV12-4,many,TRBD1,TGTGCCAGCGGGCCCGCCGGGACAGTGAATACTGAAGCTTTCTTT,CASGPAGTVNTEAFF
TRBJ2-2,TRBV9,NA,TRBD2,TGTGCCAGCAGCGTAAATTGGCGGGGGTACACCGGGGAGCTGTTTTTT,CASSVNWRGYTGELFF
TRBJ2-7,TRBV7-8,NA,NA,TGTGCCAGCAGCCCCCTCGGGGAGCCGGGCTACGAGCAGTACTTC,CASSPLGEPGYEQYF
TRBJ2-5,TRBV12-3/TRBV12-4,few,NA,TGTGCCAGCAGTTTAGGTGGTGGCTCCGGAGAGACCCAGTACTTC,CASSLGGGSGETQYF
TRBJ2-5,TRBV11-2,NA,NA,TGTGCCAGCAGCAGTCCGGGACTGAGGTACCAAGAGACCCAGTACTTC,CASSSPGLRYQETQYF
TRBJ2-7,TRBV20-1,few,NA,TGCAGTGCTAGAGTGGACACCTACGAGCAGTACTTC,CSARVDTYEQYF
TRBJ2-7,TRBV28,once,TRBD2,TGTGCCAGCAGTTCCGTGGGGCTAGCGGGGTACGAGCAGTACTTC,CASSSVGLAGYEQYF
TRBJ2-1,TRBV10-3,NA,TRBD1,TGTGCCATCAGTGTAGCCGGGACAGGGGTATACAATGAGCAGTTCTTC,CAISVAGTGVYNEQFF
TRBJ2-1,TRBV12-3/TRBV12-4,few,NA,TGTGCCAGCAGACTGCATTATTCTTACAATGAGCAGTTCTTC,CASRLHYSYNEQFF
TRBJ2-5,TRBV9,few,NA,TGTGCCAGCAGCGTCGTAGGAGGGGGTATCCAAGAGACCCAGTACTTC,CASSVVGGGIQETQYF
TRBJ2-7,TRBV21-1,few,NA,TGTGCCAGCATCACGAGGAACTACGAGCAGTACTTC,CASITRNYEQYF
TRBJ2-7,TRBV12-3/TRBV12-4,few,NA,TGTGCCAGCAGTTCCGGGACCCTGGCCGAGCAGTACTTC,CASSSGTLAEQYF
TRBJ2-7,TRBV15,few,TRBD1,TGTGCCACCAGCACCTTCCGTGGGACAGGGTCCTACGAGCAGTACTTC,CATSTFRGTGSYEQYF
TRBJ2-1,TRBV7-8,few,NA,TGTGCCAGCAGCCCCCAGGTGGGCAATGAGCAGTTCTTC,CASSPQVGNEQFF
TRBJ2-7,TRBV9,many,NA,TGTGCCAGCAGCGTGAAGCCAGACTACGAGCAGTACTTC,CASSVKPDYEQYF
TRBJ1-2,TRBV30,NA,NA,TGTGCCTGGGAGGACAGTCGAGGCTATGGCTACACCTTC,CAWEDSRGYGYTF
TRBJ2-6,TRBV12-3/TRBV12-4,few,NA,TGTGCCAGCAGAGTAACGGCCCGGGCTGGGGCCAACGTCCTGACTTTC,CASRVTARAGANVLTF
TRBJ2-2,TRBV6-1,NA,NA,TGTGCCAGCAGTCCAAGGGCGAACACCGGGGAGCTGTTTTTT,CASSPRANTGELFF
TRBJ1-1,TRBV11-2,NA,TRBD1,TGTGCCAGCAGCTCGGACCTGATGCGACAGGGACTGAACACTGAAGCTTTCTTT,CASSSDLMRQGLNTEAFF
TRBJ2-7,TRBV13,NA,NA,TGTGCCAGCAGCCACCCCGATGCGTCCTACGAGCAGTACTTC,CASSHPDASYEQYF
TRBJ2-5,TRBV12-3/TRBV12-4,NA,NA,TGTGCCAGCAGTTTTAGTTTCGAGACCCAGTACTTC,CASSFSFETQYF
TRBJ2-1,TRBV20-1,NA,NA,TGCAGTGCTAGATCGCAGGGTGGTGAGCAGTTCTTC,CSARSQGGEQFF